What follows are 9 T cell receptor beta chains derived from one specimen sequenced in a study of beta chain features in type 1 diabetes listed by TCRdb under 2018. The library was obtained by the immunoSEQ multiplex PCR assay. The entire isolated RNA was reverse transcribed using the High Capacity cDNA Reverse Transcription Kit, and thus expressed TCRB transcripts were sequenced. TCRdb retrieved this table from immuneACCESS and kept in-frame rearrangements only. Not all clones are present; in checked studies, unresolved V genes account for under half, and no reason is known for the remainder. The sample profile shows 160,000 or so clones; about 10% of them were found once. The ten most abundant clones make up 0.7% of the sample. The paper as a whole reports these results and caveats: A moderate but significant shortening of TCRB CDR3 length was observed in type 1 diabetes patients in all four CD4+ subsets.

Their antigens are not known. Sequencing was done on a sample of central memory CD4+ T cells from blood. All receptors come from a woman in her 30s with type 1 diabetes.

There are a few counts of this clone. The chain recombines TRBV30 with TRBJ1-2, with D perhaps matching TRBD1 (5 bases). Germline V CDR1 and CDR2: GTSNPN, SVGIG (reference sequence). Trimming cost V 4 bases and J 4 bases, with 10 bases left between them. The CDR3 length is 12 residues. CDR3 bases: TGTGCCTGGATGGGCAGGGCCTATGGCTACACCTTC. Encoded protein: CAWMGRAYGYTF.

This chain uses TRBV30 with TRBJ2-1; D remains unclear. The germline V gene has CDR1 GTSNPN and CDR2 SVGIG (reference sequence). The V and J ends lost 1 base and 1 base respectively, with 14 bases between them. The CDR3 runs to 16 residues. Here the CDR3 reads CAWSARLGRSYNEQFF. In nucleotides, the CDR3 is TGTGCCTGGAGTGCGCGGCTAGGTCGATCCTACAATGAGCAGTTCTTC.

V usage is TRBV30 and J usage is TRBJ2-5, with 7 nucleotides matching TRBD1. Germline V CDR1 and CDR2: GTSNPN, SVGIG (reference sequence). The CDR3 totals 13 residues. V dropped 4 bases and J dropped 2; count of bases not matched to a gene: 4. In DNA, the CDR3 is TGTGCCTGGACGACAGGGACGCAAGAGACCCAGTACTTC. Translation: CAWTTGTQETQYF.

This clone was counted between two and nine times. The rearrangement joins TRBV28 to TRBJ2-5, with 11 bases lining up with TRBD1. With the DNA end fitting TRBJ2-7 better, the J assignment may be wrong. The length of the CDR3 is 15 residues. Germline CDR1 and CDR2: MDHEN and SYDVKM. CDR3: CASNQGTGGSYEQYF. The CDR3 DNA reads as TGTGCCAGCAATCAAGGGACAGGGGGCTCCTACGAGCAGTACTTC.

The V and J genes are TRBV7-2 and TRBJ2-5; the match to TRBD1 covers 7 bases. The germline CDR1 and CDR2 sequences are SGHTA and FQGNSA. CDR3 length equals 14 residues. V lost 5 bases and J lost 5; bases outside the gene matches: 8. DNA of the CDR3: TGTGCCAGCAGCGAACAGGGGCTTGGGGAGACCCAGTACTTC. Protein: CASSEQGLGETQYF.

The chain joins TRBV5-1 to TRBJ2-2; 7 positions match TRBD1. Per germline, CDR1 SGHRS and CDR2 YFSETQ. Losses at the gene ends were 4 bases for V and 5 bases for J; bases not matched to a gene: 8. This CDR3 spans 15 amino acids. The CDR3 region has the DNA TGCGCCAGCAGCCAATCGACAGGGATGACCGGGGAGCTGTTTTTT. It specifies CASSQSTGMTGELFF. Looking up the rest from reference TRBV5-1 and TRBJ2-2 gives the full variable domain: KAGVTQTPRYLIKTRGQQVTLSCSPISGHRSVSWYQQTPGQGLQFLFEYFSETQRNKGNFPGRFSGRQFSNSRSEMNVSTLELGDSALYLCASSQSTGMTGELFFGEGSRLTVL.

As DNA, the CDR3 is TGTGCCAGCAAGGTACCGGGGTACGAGCAGTACTTC. This gives the protein CASKVPGYEQYF. This sequence joins TRBV5-4 and TRBJ2-7; TRBD2 might be the D (5 bases). Germline V gives CDR1 SGHNT, CDR2 YYREEE (reference sequence). The length of the CDR3 is 12 residues. V lost 6 bases and J 4 bases, leaving 11 bases between the germline ends.

As DNA, the CDR3 is TGTGCCAGCAGCGCAGTGCAGGGGACGGGAGGCGTAAGTGAGCAGTTCTTC. This codes for CASSAVQGTGGVSEQFF. The chain is built from TRBV9 and TRBJ2-1; D might be TRBD2 (7 bases). V was pared by 3 bases and J by 9 bases, with 25 bases between. CDR1 and CDR2 from the germline V gene are SGDLS and YYNGEE. This CDR3 contains 17 residues.

This clone was counted at least ten times. This rearrangement joins TRBV19 to TRBJ2-2, with D maybe TRBD2 (5 bases). V gave up 4 bases and J gave up 0 bases, with 18 bases separating them. This CDR3 is 18 amino acids long. Germline loops: CDR1 LNHDA, CDR2 SQIVND (reference sequence). This CDR3 is CASSTLGRAPTNTGELFF. The CDR3, as DNA: TGTGCCAGTAGTACCTTGGGGAGAGCGCCGACGAACACCGGGGAGCTGTTTTTT.